This T cell receptor (beta chain) was sequenced in a study of T-cell memory formation after mild COVID-19 (dated by TCRdb to the early 2020s). Some background on the complete study: TCR sequence clusters from the two donors were found to be largely donor specific. T-cell clones expanding and contracting after mild COVID-19 in a couple of donors were tracked by longitudinal TCRalpha and TCRbeta repertoire sequencing. Two young, previously healthy adult volunteers, one female and one male, were included in the cohort. Summary of the overall study and its limitations: Some responding clones were detected in pre-infection memory, suggesting pre-existing cross-reactive memory T cells joined the SARS-CoV-2 response. Contracting CD4+ clones were located mainly in the CM and EM memory subsets, whereas CD8+ clones were found to be enriched in EMRA. Only two mild cases were covered in the study, and larger cohorts including severe cases with pre-infection samples were considered necessary. Whether the second-wave clones peaking on day 37 were SARS-CoV-2 specific was not confirmed. Clones contracting from day 15 to 85 had balanced CD4/CD8 phenotypes, while a second wave expanding from day 15 to 37 was biased towards CD4+.

For sequencing, an Illumina NovaSeq 6000 was employed. cDNA libraries for TCRalpha and TCRbeta were prepared by 5'RACE using constant-segment primers, with sample barcodes and unique molecular identifiers added. Trizol reagent was used to extract RNA from every sample. Libraries were amplified in two PCR steps, with a second sample barcode and Illumina TruSeq adapters added in the second step. Sequencing of the libraries was done on an Illumina NovaSeq, producing 2 x 150 bp paired-end reads. The original pipeline was this. Demultiplexing of reads and collapsing into UMI-guided consensus sequences were performed with migec v1.2.7. Using mixcr v2.1.11, the UMI consensuses were aligned to TRA and TRB V and J templates and assembled into clonotypes. Clonotypes were classified as expanded or contracted when called significant by both edgeR and NoisET, with noise models trained on biological replicates. For edgeR calls, the cutoffs were a false discovery rate-adjusted p below 0.01 and a log2 fold-change threshold of 1. As an exploratory analysis of dynamics, max-normalized trajectories of the 1000 most abundant clonotypes were examined with PCA combined with hierarchical clustering. Separately sequenced CD4+ and CD8+ repertoires were used to assign a CD4 or CD8 phenotype to each responding clone. Through fastp at Q25 and MiXCR, TCRdb rebuilt clones from the public reads, retaining in-frame beta chains. Rows are combined by CDR3 protein, so each entry shows the most common genes and DNA. These V and J calls derive from TCRdb rather than the authors' analysis. The sample has fewer than 350,000 distinct CDR3 sequences on record, 15% of them singletons. Around 24% of the sample lies in the top ten.

The CDR3 numbers 16 residues from cysteine through phenylalanine. Only CDR3 DNA remains: 48 bases, in frame from the first base. The germline V gene encodes CDR1 SGHRS and CDR2 YFSETQ. V is pared back by 0 bases and J by 0 bases, with 10 bases lying between the germline termini. Comments on this clonotype: Its antigen has not been determined. Qualities for individual bases were not recorded, and no much larger clone is one base off.

Ficoll-Paque density gradient centrifugation was used to isolate PBMCs. The receptor comes from a man aged 18 to 30 who had mild COVID-19 (a few samples of this study predate the infection). The sample titles of this study are shuffled in the database, so cell type and time point are left out; the donor was told from shared clones. The chain employs TRBV5-1 and TRBJ1-3; no D gene is confidently identified. The sample taken for sequencing was PBMCs or a T cell subset sorted from them (not recorded which). The nucleotide sequence is given as TGCGCCAGCAGCTTGGGATTAGTTCGCTCTGGAAACACCATATATTTT. It is translated as CASSLGLVRSGNTIYF.